This TCR beta chain was profiled in a study of cytomegalovirus exposure and HLA in healthy donors. Trimming took 6 bases from V and 5 from J; bases not matched to a gene: 16. CDR1 is SNHLY and CDR2 is FYNNEI in the germline V gene. This CDR3 region has 16 residues. This clone was counted only a few times. PCR used 60 Vbeta primers and 13 Jbeta primers. Generated by immunoSEQ multiplex PCR, the TCRdb table keeps only in-frame clones and is missing some. The table has some 65,000 clones, 60% to 80% seen once. The rearrangement links TRBV2 to TRBJ2-7; 7 positions agree with TRBD1. The sequence derives from a girl between 10 and 17 years old in good health and CMV-seropositive. Sequencing used PBMCs. The CDR3 DNA follows: TGTGCCAGCAGGTCAGAAGTTCTATGGACAGGCAACGAGCAGTACTTC. Translating gives CASRSEVLWTGNEQYF.